One sample yielded the 23 T cell receptor beta chains listed below, sequenced in a study of T cell repertoires in breast cancer. A second nested PCR with blocking oligonucleotides suppressed unpaired genes. In TCRdb, the emulsion pairing reads were re-called with MiXCR into one record per CDR3 protein. The sample has roughly 38,000 distinct CDR3 sequences; less than 55% are singletons. An expanded emulsion RT-PCR with primers for all TCR V genes paired CD8+ T cell chains. Sequenced: CD8+ T cells. The origin of the receptors is a pool of human donors with breast cancer or a healthy control (not recorded which).

Remarks on this clonotype: Without the conserved terminal phenylalanine or tryptophan, this CDR3 likely stems from a read error. The V call is TRBV5-1, the J call TRBJ2-7; maybe TRBD1 (6 bases). Germline loops: CDR1 SGHRS, CDR2 YFSETQ. The CDR3 consists of 13 residues. With 2 bases removed from V and 1 base from J, the gap between germline ends came to 7 bases. In nucleotides, the CDR3 is TGCGCCAGCAGCTTTACAGGGTCCTACGAGCAGTACTCC. Amino acid sequence: CASSFTGSYEQYS.

This sequence joins TRBV2 and TRBJ1-2; weak D call: TRBD1 (6 bases). The CDR3 totals 13 residues. The V end lost 10 bases, the J end lost 6 bases, and 18 bases lay between the germline ends. Germline V gene data show CDR1 as SNHLY and CDR2 as FYNNEI. The chain's CDR3 is CATIPQGIDGYTF. CDR3 sequence (DNA): TGTGCCACGATCCCACAGGGTATAGATGGCTACACCTTC. Full variable domain (outside the CDR3, taken from reference TRBV2 and TRBJ1-2): EPEVTQTPSHQVTQMGQEVILRCVPISNHLYFYWYRQILGQKVEFLVSFYNNEISEKSEIFDDQFSVERPDGSNFTLKIRSTKLEDSAMYFCATIPQGIDGYTFGSGTRLTVV.

The rearrangement uses TRBV6-1 and TRBJ1-1, with D hard to call. This CDR3 has 12 residues. The V gene lost 9 bases and the J gene lost 0 bases, with 8 bases spanning the gap. CDR1 is MNHNS and CDR2 is SASEGT in the germline V gene. This CDR3 reads CASVILNTEAFF. The DNA for the CDR3 is TGTGCCAGTGTAATACTGAACACTGAAGCTTTCTTT.

The chain carries TRBV6-5 and TRBJ1-1; D not resolved. The ends were cut back, 2 bases at V and 1 base at J, with 8 bases in the middle. This CDR3 spans 14 amino acids. Germline V gene lookup returns CDR1 MNHEY and CDR2 SVGAGI. In DNA form, the CDR3 reads TGTGCCAGCAGTTACACACGACAGAACACTGAAGCTTTCTTT. It is translated as CASSYTRQNTEAFF.

The chain couples TRBV12-3 or TRBV12-4 to TRBJ1-1, with a tentative D call TRBD1 (6 bases). This CDR3 comprises 15 residues. With 6 bases removed from V and 0 bases from J, the gap between germline ends came to 14 bases. The CDR3 loop reads CASSDQDSMNTEAFF. The CDR3 nucleotides are TGTGCCAGCAGCGATCAGGACAGCATGAACACTGAAGCTTTCTTT.

Points on this clonotype: The junction does not match germline at one end; this may be a read error. The chain uses TRBV20-1 and TRBJ1-2, with a weak D call TRBD1 (6 bases). The CDR3 covers 16 residues. Germline CDR1 DFQATT, CDR2 SNEGSKA (reference sequence). CDR3 bases: TGCAGTGCTAGAGATCCCAGTGAGGCACAGGGCTATGGCTACGCCTTC. Protein product: CSARDPSEAQGYGYAF.

The chain is built from TRBV4-2 and TRBJ2-5; TRBD1 agrees at 8 bases. The CDR3 spans 16 residues. The V and J ends lost 0 bases and 7 bases, in that order; junction bases with no gene match: 10. Germline loops: CDR1 LGHNA, CDR2 YNFKEQ. CDR3 sequence: CASSQEDRQGAGTQYF. CDR3 DNA sequence: TGTGCCAGCAGCCAAGAAGATCGGCAGGGGGCAGGGACCCAGTACTTC.

The chain carries TRBV20-1 and TRBJ1-2; D remains ambiguous. V shed 4 bases and J shed 6 bases, with 18 bases lying between them. Germline CDR1 is DFQATT and CDR2 is SNEGSKA (reference sequence). There are 14 residues in the CDR3. The CDR3 here is CSAKRAEVENGYTF. Here the CDR3 DNA reads TGCAGTGCTAAGCGGGCGGAAGTAGAAAATGGCTACACCTTC.

The chain carries TRBV3-1 and TRBJ2-7; D remains ambiguous. The CDR3 is made up of 13 amino acids. Germline lookup yields CDR1 LGHDT and CDR2 YNNKEL (reference sequence). With 1 base removed from V and 5 bases from J, the gap between germline ends came to 9 bases. The chain's CDR3 is CASSQGSRDEQYF. The CDR3, as DNA: TGTGCCAGCAGCCAAGGAAGTCGAGACGAGCAGTACTTC.

The chain has TRBV7-9 and TRBJ2-5; D possibly corresponds to TRBD2 (6 bases). CDR1 SEHNR and CDR2 FQNEAQ come from the germline V gene (reference sequence). Trimming left V 5 bases short and J 4 bases short, with 11 bases between. CDR3 length equals 13 residues. CDR3 sequence: CASSRDFRETQYF. CDR3 sequence (DNA): TGTGCCAGCAGCCGGGACTTCCGAGAGACCCAGTACTTC.

V and J are TRBV7-9 and TRBJ2-3; 7 bases are a match to TRBD1. The CDR3 is 13 amino acids. Unmatched junction bases numbered 10, after V lost 5 bases and J lost 11 bases. The germline gives CDR1 SEHNR, CDR2 FQNEAQ (reference sequence). CDR3 DNA sequence: TGTGCCAGCAGCACTTGGGACAGACCTTGGCAGTATTTT. This encodes CASSTWDRPWQYF.

This clonotype was detected a few times. V is TRBV7-9 and J is TRBJ1-1; D might be TRBD1 (5 bases). Deletions cut 5 bases from V and 1 base from J, with 8 bases between. CDR3 size: 13 residues. CDR1 is SEHNR and CDR2 is FQNEAQ in the germline V gene (reference sequence). In nucleotides, the CDR3 is TGTGCCAGCAGCCAGGGCCCGAACACTGAAGCTTTCTTT. Amino acids: CASSQGPNTEAFF.

As regards this clonotype: A much more abundant neighbour one base away suggests this may be a read error. The conserved final phenylalanine or tryptophan is absent from the CDR3, which likely points to a read error. This chain links TRBV4-2 with TRBJ2-3, with 9 bases identical to TRBD1. This CDR3 has 16 amino acids. The germline CDR1 and CDR2 sequences are LGHNA and YNFKEQ. After removal of 0 bases from V and 4 bases from J, the junction contained 5 bases not matched to a gene. DNA of the CDR3: TGTGCCAGCAGCCAAGAGGAACGACAGGGGGCAGATACGCAGTATCTT. This codes for CASSQEERQGADTQYL.

This clonotype occurred once. This chain links TRBV12-3 or TRBV12-4 with TRBJ2-7, with a weak D call TRBD2 (6 bases). Trimming stripped 6 bases from V and 0 bases from J, with 9 bases between. This CDR3 comprises 13 residues. CDR3 residues: CASSGSSSYEQYF. CDR3 in DNA: TGTGCCAGCAGCGGGAGTTCCTCCTACGAGCAGTACTTC.

Notes on this clonotype: An end of the junction differs from the germline gene, which may be a read error. V usage is TRBV27 and J usage is TRBJ1-1; no reliable D call. The germline V gene has CDR1 MNHEY and CDR2 SMNVEV (reference sequence). This CDR3 is 18 amino acids long. The CDR3 region is CASSPHTGVSPMNTEALF. CDR3 DNA: TGTGCCAGCAGTCCTCATACGGGAGTATCCCCAATGAACACTGAAGCTCTCTTT.

The CDR3 sequence: CASSSAPGAYGYTF. As DNA, the CDR3 is TGTGCCAGCAGTTCAGCCCCGGGAGCCTATGGCTACACCTTC. The chain links TRBV6-5 to TRBJ1-2; D call uncertain. This CDR3 has 14 residues. The V and J ends lost 4 bases and 4 bases respectively, with 13 bases between them. Germline CDR1 and CDR2: MNHEY and SVGAGI.

This clonotype was seen a handful of times. The genes are TRBV7-3 and TRBJ2-3; D gene ambiguous. Trimming shortened V by 5 bases and J by 4 bases, and 16 bases separated the two germline ends. Germline lookup yields CDR1 SGHTA and CDR2 FQGTGA. This CDR3 contains 15 residues. This chain's CDR3 is CASSPFAQPSDTQYF. The CDR3 nucleotides are TGTGCCAGCAGCCCATTCGCCCAACCTTCAGATACGCAGTATTTT. The whole variable domain, filled in from reference TRBV7-3 and TRBJ2-3, reads GAGVSQTPSNKVTEKGKYVELRCDPISGHTALYWYRQSLGQGPEFLIYFQGTGAADDSGLPNDRFFAVRPEGSVSTLKIQRTERGDSAVYLCASSPFAQPSDTQYFGPGTRLTVL.

This clonotype has at least ten counts. V usage is TRBV7-9 and J usage is TRBJ2-1; 16 nucleotides line up with TRBD2. The CDR3 length is 16 residues. Germline assignment: CDR1 SEHNR and CDR2 FQNEAQ (reference sequence). With 5 bases clipped from V and 6 bases from J, the junction kept 4 bases outside the gene matches. The CDR3 loop is CASSPGTSGRANEQFF. The CDR3 DNA reads TGTGCCAGCAGCCCAGGGACTAGCGGGAGGGCCAATGAGCAGTTCTTC. Combining the CDR3 with reference TRBV7-9 and TRBJ2-1 gives the whole variable domain DTGVSQNPRHKITKRGQNVTFRCDPISEHNRLYWYRQTLGQGPEFLTYFQNEAQLEKSRLLSDRFSAERPKGSFSTLEIQRTEQGDSAMYLCASSPGTSGRANEQFFGPGTRLTVL.

This clonotype was seen more than once but under ten times. The rearrangement links TRBV4-1 to TRBJ2-2; D gene unclear. Trimming removed 0 bases at V and 7 bases at J, with 12 bases between. Per germline, CDR1 MGHRA and CDR2 YSYEKL. The length of the CDR3 is 15 residues. CDR3 sequence: CASSQDVAYGGELFF. DNA of the CDR3: TGCGCCAGCAGCCAAGATGTGGCTTACGGCGGGGAGCTGTTTTTT.

In this sample, this clonotype turned up many times. The chain couples TRBV28 to TRBJ2-7; 7 positions agree with TRBD2. Per germline, CDR1 MDHEN and CDR2 SYDVKM. The CDR3 has 15 amino acids. Germline trimming cut 3 bases from V and 0 bases from J; bases unmatched to any gene: 5. This CDR3 reads CASSFTREVSYEQYF. Written as DNA, the CDR3 is TGTGCCAGCAGTTTCACCCGGGAGGTCTCCTACGAGCAGTACTTC. The full variable domain, with the rest looked up from reference TRBV28 and TRBJ2-7, is DVKVTQSSRYLVKRTGEKVFLECVQDMDHENMFWYRQDPGLGLRLIYFSYDVKMKEKGDIPEGYSVSREKKERFSLILESASTNQTSMYLCASSFTREVSYEQYFGPGTRLTVT.

The chain carries TRBV14 and TRBJ2-3; TRBD2 matches 10 bases. The CDR3 length is 17 residues. Germline CDR1 SGHDN, CDR2 FVKESK. J gave up 4 bases and V 10 bases, and 17 bases lay outside the gene matches. CDR3 sequence: CAKCLFSRLAGPDTQYF. The CDR3 DNA is TGTGCCAAGTGCCTGTTTTCGAGACTAGCGGGCCCAGATACGCAGTATTTT.

This sequence joins TRBV7-3 and TRBJ2-1; D possibly corresponds to TRBD1 (6 bases). The germline CDR1 and CDR2 sequences are SGHTA and FQGTGA. The CDR3 sequence is 14 residues long. The V end was cut by 2 bases, the J end by 5 bases, with 10 bases between. For the CDR3, the DNA is TGTGCCAGCAGCTTACGTCAGGGGAACAATGAGCAGTTCTTC. Protein product: CASSLRQGNNEQFF.

A note on this clonotype: A read error may account for a junction end that differs from germline. The chain couples TRBV7-3 to TRBJ1-1; D gene uncertain. Per germline, CDR1 SGHTA and CDR2 FQGTGA. This CDR3 spans 13 amino acids. The DNA for the CDR3 is TGTGCCAGCATCTCAACCACGAACACTGAAGGTTTCTTT. Translated, it gives CASISTTNTEGFF. Combining the CDR3 with reference TRBV7-3 and TRBJ1-1 gives the whole variable domain GAGVSQTPSNKVTEKGKYVELRCDPISGHTALYWYRQSLGQGPEFLIYFQGTGAADDSGLPNDRFFAVRPEGSVSTLKIQRTERGDSAVYLCASISTTNTEGFFGQGTRLTVV.